This TCR beta chain was profiled in a study of blood T cells in healthy people across ages. Study-level points and caveats: Long-lived and aged donors differed, with more naive CD4+ cells and higher diversity in the long-lived. Total diversity from one million sequenced T cells was likely underestimated.

Then a second PCR, running roughly 7 to 11 cycles, was carried out with a sample-barcoded 5' primer and a J-beta primer mix. Each cDNA molecule was tagged by a template-switch adaptor with 12 random nucleotides. TCRdb re-derived calls from the 5' RACE reads in MiXCR, one entry per CDR3 protein. The table includes over a million distinct CDR3 sequences, approximately 59% detected once. Trimming pared 0 bases from V and 6 bases from J, leaving 13 bases between. Germline lookup yields CDR1 ENHRY and CDR2 SYGVKD. This CDR3 comprises 15 residues. Investigators took roughly 9.5 milliliters of peripheral blood from every donor. This clonotype was counted between two and nine times. Its cognate antigen is unknown.

Sequenced sample: blood. The TCR comes from a man aged 18 to 29 in good health. The chain is built from TRBV10-3 and TRBJ2-3; D gene ambiguous. The CDR3 sequence is CAISESILALDTQYF. In DNA, the CDR3 is TGTGCCATCAGTGAGTCGATTTTGGCCCTGGATACGCAGTATTTT.